This TCR beta chain was sequenced during a study of T cell responses to AZD1222 COVID-19 vaccine (dated by TCRdb to 2020 to 2022). Concerning the study at large: AZD1222 recipients given second doses at about 4 weeks or at about 12 weeks were pooled, since spike-specific TCR depth and breadth were not found to differ between the two schedules. Trial participants were enrolled into age subgroups of 18-55, 56-69 and 70-plus years, which contained about 150, 28 and 57 TCR-sequenced participants, respectively. TCR sequencing covered fewer than 250 trial participants: roughly 200 given two doses of AZD1222 and 26 given two doses of MenACWY control vaccine. The research as a whole found: Reportedly, almost half of the unique spike-specific TCRs recognized epitopes lying outside the regions that are mutated in the B.1.351 and B.1.1.7 variants. Participants were mostly white British, with more females than males. The authors suggested clonal diversity may have been underestimated. Vaccine-associated CD4 TCRs spanned the whole spike protein, with dominant responses in regions 160-218 and 743-854. Conclusions about previously exposed vaccinees were limited because only five to seven AZD1222 recipients were SARS-CoV-2 seropositive at baseline. In the small 56-69-year group, the increase in depth fell short of significance, most likely because of low power. No day 14 peak-response samples were available, so repertoires were characterized only after the peak T cell response. A significant rise in spike-specific TCR breadth and depth was observed after two AZD1222 doses relative to day 0 and relative to MenACWY recipients.

The CDR3 regions of human TCRbeta chains were analyzed by immunosequencing. On the study's bioinformatics: TCRs in the repertoires were compared against a reference library of SARS-CoV-2-specific TCRs that had been generated with the MIRA antigen-specificity platform. Breadth meant the fraction of unique TCRs that were SARS-CoV-2-associated, whereas depth meant the fraction of total T cells that were SARS-CoV-2-associated. Each spike-specific TCR was assigned to its reactive spike region and to a CD4 or CD8 class using the MIRA data. Log10-transformed breadth and depth values were compared by one-way ANOVA with Sidak's multiple comparisons tests. This immuneACCESS table, as held by TCRdb, lists in-frame sequences with V and J called but not all clones. Of the missing ones, under half trace to an unresolved V gene in checked studies; the others have no known cause. V, J and clone size are those of that table, while D and trimming were read from the DNA. For this sample the table gives approximately 91,000 clones, of which over 75% were detected only once. The leading ten clones occupy about an eighth of the sample.

Including cysteine and phenylalanine, the CDR3 has 14 amino acids. Only the CDR3 portion is preserved as DNA: 42 bases, with reading frame beginning at the first base. After removal of 8 bases from V and 6 bases from J, the junction retains 8 bases not matched to a gene. Taken from the germline V gene, the CDR1 and CDR2 loops are MNHEY and SVGAGI. The sample's time point label is to be understood as: baseline before first vaccination. Vaccinee samples came from UK trials COV001 and COV002, including a single-blind randomized controlled phase 2/3 trial of AZD1222 (ChAdOx1 nCoV-19) in healthy adults. Trial participant PBMC samples were collected at day 0 and day 28 after the second dose for TCRbeta chain sequencing. On this clone: Its antigen is unknown. No much larger clonotype is one base removed from it; base qualities were not supplied.

The clonotype originates from an adult in good health. The rearrangement combines TRBV6-5 with TRBJ2-5; TRBD2 agrees with 11 junctional bases. The input for sequencing was peripheral blood, taken on day 0 of AZD1222 vaccination. The encoded CDR3 is CASRASGGLKTQYF. The DNA sequence is given as TGTGCCAGCCGGGCTAGCGGGGGGTTAAAGACCCAGTACTTC.